The clone carrying this T cell receptor (beta chain) has only one observation. TCRdb keeps only in-frame clones here, not all; method: immunoSEQ multiplex PCR. This sample has roughly 300,000 clones; around 87% occur once, and the top ten carry 6.5% to 9.5%. In germline, CDR1 is SNHLY, CDR2 FYNNEI. This CDR3 region has 19 residues. Trimming removed 2 bases from V and 3 bases from J; junction bases left unmatched: 18. This sample was taken from a study of blood T cell repertoires in COVID-19. Across the whole study: The cDNA or gDNA used as material had been derived from T cells, B-cell-depleted T cells, or PBMCs.

The chain has TRBV2 and TRBJ2-7; 8 bases align to TRBD2. The sequence was obtained from a woman between 50 and 59 years old who had recovered from COVID-19. What was sequenced was peripheral blood. CDR3 sequence (DNA): TGTGCCAGCAGTGAACGGGGGGGAGAAGGGCGGGTCATGCTCTACGAGCAGTACTTC. This gives the protein CASSERGGEGRVMLYEQYF.